The next 10 T cell receptor beta chains were all read from a single sample in a study of shared clonotypes between healthy human individuals. Generated by immunoSEQ multiplex PCR, the TCRdb table keeps only in-frame clones and is missing some. The repertoire includes approximately 530,000 clones, about 96% of them detected once, and around 0.067% sits in the top ten. Sequenced material: naive CD4+ T cells sorted from blood. Noted subset: CD45RA+ positively selected. Every receptor here comes from a woman between 25 and 40 years old in good health.

The V and J genes are TRBV25-1 and TRBJ2-1; the match to TRBD2 covers 12 bases. Germline values: CDR1 MGHDK, CDR2 SYGVNS. Trimming cost V 3 bases and J 3 bases; bases outside gene matches: 6. CDR3 size: 17 residues. CDR3 coding DNA: TGTGCCAGCAGTGAGGCTAGCGGGAGGGATGACTACAATGAGCAGTTCTTC. The encoded protein is CASSEASGRDDYNEQFF.

The chain employs TRBV4-2 and TRBJ2-3; 9 nucleotides line up with TRBD2. The CDR3 runs to 15 residues. In germline, CDR1 is LGHNA, CDR2 YNFKEQ. Trimming cost V 4 bases and J 0 bases; bases outside gene matches: 2. The CDR3 protein is CASSPSGVSTDTQYF. The CDR3 coding sequence is TGTGCCAGCAGCCCTAGCGGGGTTAGCACAGATACGCAGTATTTT.

The chain combines TRBV5-4 with TRBJ2-3, with 11 bases that match TRBD2. The length of the CDR3 is 17 residues. The germline CDR1 and CDR2 sequences are SGHNT and YYREEE (reference sequence). V shed 3 bases, J shed 2 bases, and the junction held 8 bases outside the gene matches. CDR3 loop: CASSYYLAGGSTDTQYF. The DNA of the CDR3 is TGTGCCAGCAGCTACTACCTAGCGGGAGGTTCCACAGATACGCAGTATTTT.

The J gene is TRBJ2-7, the V gene TRBV6-5; D gene ambiguous. V lost 5 bases, J lost 7 bases, and 18 bases lay in between. The germline V gene has CDR1 MNHEY and CDR2 SVGAGI. The length of the CDR3 is 14 residues. Here the CDR3 reads CASSPPGPLGEQYF. For the CDR3, the DNA is TGTGCCAGCAGTCCTCCCGGACCCCTCGGGGAGCAGTACTTC.

The chain links TRBV28 to TRBJ2-1; the D is unclear. Per germline, CDR1 MDHEN and CDR2 SYDVKM. Trimming shortened V by 2 bases and J by 3 bases, and 5 bases separated the two germline ends. The CDR3 has 13 residues. CDR3 protein: CASSLQFYNEQFF. As DNA, the CDR3 is TGTGCCAGCAGTTTACAATTCTACAATGAGCAGTTCTTC.

The V call is TRBV28, the J call TRBJ1-4, with 9 bases identical to TRBD1. The CDR3 loop spans 14 amino acids. Germline assignment: CDR1 MDHEN and CDR2 SYDVKM. The V segment lost 7 bases and the J segment 7 bases; nucleotides outside the gene matches: 7. The CDR3 reads CASITGGEGEKLFF. The CDR3 nucleotides are TGTGCCAGCATAACAGGGGGCGAGGGTGAAAAACTGTTTTTT.

The CDR3, as DNA: TGTGCCAGCAGCACCCGTTGGGGGGCTTACGAGCAGTACTTC. It specifies CASSTRWGAYEQYF. V and J are TRBV11-2 and TRBJ2-7; D could derive from TRBD1 or TRBD2 (6 bases each). CDR1 is SGHAT, CDR2 FQNNGV, per germline. This CDR3 spans 14 amino acids. Trimming left V 5 bases short and J 4 bases short, with 15 bases between.

This chain connects TRBV7-2 to TRBJ1-4; 10 positions match TRBD1. Unmatched junction bases numbered 18, after V lost 4 bases and J lost 7 bases. Germline assignment: CDR1 SGHTA and CDR2 FQGNSA. The CDR3 sequence is 19 residues long. Here the CDR3 DNA reads TGTGCCAGCAGCTCTCCCGGGACAGGGGCACTCCCCACCCGTGAAAAACTGTTTTTT. This translates into CASSSPGTGALPTREKLFF. The complete variable domain, with remaining parts taken from reference TRBV7-2 and TRBJ1-4, reads GAGVSQSPSNKVTEKGKDVELRCDPISGHTALYWYRQSLGQGLEFLIYFQGNSAPDKSGLPSDRFSAERTGGSVSTLTIQRTQQEDSAVYLCASSSPGTGALPTREKLFFGSGTQLSVL.

The chain joins TRBV28 to TRBJ2-5, with D possibly matching TRBD2 (5 bases). The tail of the sequence fits TRBJ2-7 better, so the J call may be wrong. This CDR3 region has 12 residues. The germline V gene encodes CDR1 MDHEN and CDR2 SYDVKM. The DNA of the CDR3 is TGTGCCAGCTCGGACCCTGCGGGCGAGCAGTACTTC. As protein: CASSDPAGEQYF.

V and J are TRBV5-4 and TRBJ2-5, with 10 bases aligning to TRBD2. The junction had 7 bases not matched to a gene; V was cut back by 3 bases and J by 5 bases. This CDR3 is built from 15 residues. The germline V gene has CDR1 SGHNT and CDR2 YYREEE (reference sequence). CDR3 sequence reads: CASSSKAGGGETQYF. The CDR3 nucleotides read TGTGCCAGCAGCTCCAAAGCGGGAGGGGGGGAGACCCAGTACTTC.